Listed below are T cell receptor beta chains from one sample, sequenced in a study of early T cells in non-severe SARS-CoV-2 infection. TCRdb re-called the 5' RACE reads through MiXCR, storing one row per CDR3 protein. The sample shows tens of thousands of distinct CDR3 sequences, 4.7% of them seen only once. Sequencing was done on a sample of whole blood. The source of these receptors is an adult who was a healthcare worker with PCR-confirmed SARS-CoV-2 infection or an uninfected control (not recorded which). CDR3s include the opening cysteine and the closing phenylalanine or tryptophan. A D gene is named only where the DNA matches it firmly. Only some rows state a clone size, as once, few, many or a class for expanded clones.

abundance: .
j_gene: TRBJ2-1
v_gene: TRBV10-3
d_gene: .
CDR3nt: TGTGCCATCAGTGAGTCGGGTGAAAACAATGAGCAGTTCTTC
CDR3aa: CAISESGENNEQFF

abundance: few
j_gene: TRBJ2-1
v_gene: TRBV28
d_gene: .
CDR3nt: TGTGCCAGCAGTTTATCCGGGCGGAGGGTTTACAATGAGCAGTTCTTC
CDR3aa: CASSLSGRRVYNEQFF

abundance: many
j_gene: TRBJ2-7
v_gene: TRBV3-1
d_gene: TRBD1
CDR3nt: TGTGCCAGCAGCCAAGATTGGGGGACAGTCCCCTACGAGCAGTACTTC
CDR3aa: CASSQDWGTVPYEQYF

abundance: many
j_gene: TRBJ2-7
v_gene: TRBV27
d_gene: .
CDR3nt: TGTGCCAGCAGTTTAGAGGCAGGATCCTACGAGCAGTACTTC
CDR3aa: CASSLEAGSYEQYF

abundance: many
j_gene: TRBJ1-6
v_gene: TRBV20-1
d_gene: .
CDR3nt: TGCAGTGCTAGAGATACGGGGAATTCACCCCTCCACTTT
CDR3aa: CSARDTGNSPLHF

abundance: many
j_gene: TRBJ1-2
v_gene: TRBV14
d_gene: .
CDR3nt: TGTGCCAGCAGCCCCTTAGACAGATACTATGGCTACACCTTC
CDR3aa: CASSPLDRYYGYTF

abundance: .
j_gene: TRBJ1-1
v_gene: TRBV6-6
d_gene: TRBD1
CDR3nt: TGTGCCAGCAGTTTATTATCAGGGGGCTTGAACACTGAAGCTTTCTTT
CDR3aa: CASSLLSGGLNTEAFF

abundance: .
j_gene: TRBJ2-7
v_gene: TRBV30
d_gene: .
CDR3nt: TGTGCCTGGAGTGCGACATGGACCGAGCAGTACTTC
CDR3aa: CAWSATWTEQYF

abundance: many
j_gene: TRBJ2-2
v_gene: TRBV7-2
d_gene: .
CDR3nt: TGTGCCAGCAGCTTGCGGAGGGGCGGGGAGCTGTTTTTT
CDR3aa: CASSLRRGGELFF

abundance: many
j_gene: TRBJ1-5
v_gene: TRBV18
d_gene: TRBD1
CDR3nt: TGTGCCAGCTCACCGTCGCAGGGGGCGTTGGATCAGCCCCAGCATTTT
CDR3aa: CASSPSQGALDQPQHF

abundance: many
j_gene: TRBJ2-1
v_gene: TRBV12-3/TRBV12-4
d_gene: TRBD2
CDR3nt: TGTGCCAGCAGTCCCGGGACTAGCAATGAGCAGTTCTTC
CDR3aa: CASSPGTSNEQFF

abundance: many
j_gene: TRBJ2-1
v_gene: TRBV20-1
d_gene: TRBD2
CDR3nt: TGCAGTGCTAGTAGCGGGGGGGCCAGGGTTGAGCAGTTCTTC
CDR3aa: CSASSGGARVEQFF

abundance: .
j_gene: TRBJ2-7
v_gene: TRBV7-2
d_gene: .
CDR3nt: TGTGCCAGCAGCTTAGATTCAGGAAATTACGAGCAGTACTTC
CDR3aa: CASSLDSGNYEQYF

abundance: medium-sized
j_gene: TRBJ1-1
v_gene: TRBV6-2/TRBV6-3
d_gene: .
CDR3nt: TGTGCCAGCAGGCCGATACAGCTGAACACTGAAGCTTTCTTT
CDR3aa: CASRPIQLNTEAFF

abundance: many
j_gene: TRBJ2-3
v_gene: TRBV2
d_gene: .
CDR3nt: TGTGCCAGCAGTGCACAATCCGGGGGCGGCACAGATACGCAGTATTTT
CDR3aa: CASSAQSGGGTDTQYF

abundance: many
j_gene: TRBJ2-3
v_gene: TRBV24-1
d_gene: .
CDR3nt: TGTGCCACCAGTGATTCTCGGGGTTATTCAGGAGATACGCAGTATTTT
CDR3aa: CATSDSRGYSGDTQYF

abundance: many
j_gene: TRBJ1-2
v_gene: TRBV11-2
d_gene: TRBD1
CDR3nt: TGTGCCAGCAGCTTAGACACGACAGGGGGCCGGGGCTACACCTTC
CDR3aa: CASSLDTTGGRGYTF

abundance: .
j_gene: TRBJ1-1
v_gene: TRBV12-3/TRBV12-4
d_gene: .
CDR3nt: TGTGCCAGCAGTTTTAGGGGGGGGAACACTGAAGCTTTCTTT
CDR3aa: CASSFRGGNTEAFF

abundance: many
j_gene: TRBJ2-3
v_gene: TRBV12-3/TRBV12-4
d_gene: .
CDR3nt: TGTGCCAGCAGTCTTACTATGGGAGGGCAGTATTTT
CDR3aa: CASSLTMGGQYF

abundance: many
j_gene: TRBJ1-5
v_gene: TRBV16
d_gene: TRBD1
CDR3nt: TGTGCCAGCAGCCAAGAGGGACAGGCCAATCAGCCCCAGCATTTT
CDR3aa: CASSQEGQANQPQHF

abundance: many
j_gene: TRBJ2-7
v_gene: TRBV28
d_gene: TRBD1
CDR3nt: TGTGCCAGCAGACACAGAGGACAGGGATCCTACGAGCAGTACTTC
CDR3aa: CASRHRGQGSYEQYF

abundance: many
j_gene: TRBJ1-6
v_gene: TRBV28
d_gene: .
CDR3nt: TGTGCCAGCAGTTCCCTTGCCCGGGGGACCTATAATTCACCCCTCCACTTT
CDR3aa: CASSSLARGTYNSPLHF

abundance: many
j_gene: TRBJ2-1
v_gene: TRBV6-1
d_gene: .
CDR3nt: TGTGCCAGCAGTGAAGCCGGGATAAGCTACAATGAGCAGTTCTTC
CDR3aa: CASSEAGISYNEQFF

abundance: many
j_gene: TRBJ1-5
v_gene: TRBV27
d_gene: .
CDR3nt: TGTGCCAGCAGTTTATCGCGGTTGGCAGGGGGCAATCAGCCCCAGCATTTT
CDR3aa: CASSLSRLAGGNQPQHF

abundance: few
j_gene: TRBJ2-1
v_gene: TRBV6-6
d_gene: TRBD2
CDR3nt: TGTGCCAGCAGTTTCCGGGGGGGCTTAGGAAATGAGCAGTTCTTC
CDR3aa: CASSFRGGLGNEQFF

abundance: many
j_gene: TRBJ1-3
v_gene: TRBV3-1
d_gene: .
CDR3nt: TGTGCCAGCAGCCCGCAGAACTCTGGAAACACCATATATTTT
CDR3aa: CASSPQNSGNTIYF

abundance: many
j_gene: TRBJ1-1
v_gene: TRBV3-1
d_gene: .
CDR3nt: TGTGCCAGCAGCCAAGATGTGGGGATGAACACTGAAGCTTTCTTT
CDR3aa: CASSQDVGMNTEAFF

abundance: .
j_gene: TRBJ1-2
v_gene: TRBV19
d_gene: .
CDR3nt: TGTGCCAGTAGCTCACCAGGAGGCTACACCTTC
CDR3aa: CASSSPGGYTF

abundance: many
j_gene: TRBJ2-7
v_gene: TRBV7-2
d_gene: TRBD2
CDR3nt: TGTGCCAGCAGCTTAGTGGTAGCGGGGGGCCACGAGCAGTACTTC
CDR3aa: CASSLVVAGGHEQYF

abundance: many
j_gene: TRBJ1-1
v_gene: TRBV28
d_gene: TRBD1
CDR3nt: TGTGCCAGTGGACAGGTAAACACTGAAGCTTTCTTT
CDR3aa: CASGQVNTEAFF

abundance: few
j_gene: TRBJ1-5
v_gene: TRBV7-6
d_gene: .
CDR3nt: TGTGCCAGCAGCCCGTCTTTAGATCAGCCCCAGCATTTT
CDR3aa: CASSPSLDQPQHF

abundance: .
j_gene: TRBJ2-7
v_gene: TRBV7-6
d_gene: TRBD1
CDR3nt: TGTGCCAGCAGCAACAGGGGCGAGCAGTACTTC
CDR3aa: CASSNRGEQYF

abundance: few
j_gene: TRBJ1-1
v_gene: TRBV10-3
d_gene: TRBD1
CDR3nt: TGTGCCATCAGGGGACAGGGTCCGAACACTGAAGCTTTCTTT
CDR3aa: CAIRGQGPNTEAFF

abundance: many
j_gene: TRBJ2-7
v_gene: TRBV27
d_gene: .
CDR3nt: TGTGCCAGCAGCGCCAGGGGCCAGGCTTGGGAGCAGTACTTC
CDR3aa: CASSARGQAWEQYF

abundance: many
j_gene: TRBJ2-5
v_gene: TRBV2
d_gene: .
CDR3nt: TGTGCCAGCAGACGTCGTCAGTTCCAAGAGACCCAGTACTTC
CDR3aa: CASRRRQFQETQYF

abundance: .
j_gene: TRBJ2-7
v_gene: TRBV19
d_gene: .
CDR3nt: TGTGCCAGTAGTATACGCCGGGACCGGGGGTTCGAGCAGTACTTC
CDR3aa: CASSIRRDRGFEQYF

abundance: medium-sized
j_gene: TRBJ2-4
v_gene: TRBV27
d_gene: .
CDR3nt: TGTGCCAGCAGTTTCCGCGGATGGGGACTGGCCAAAAACATTCAGTACTTC
CDR3aa: CASSFRGWGLAKNIQYF

abundance: many
j_gene: TRBJ1-1
v_gene: TRBV5-1
d_gene: TRBD1
CDR3nt: TGCGCCAGCAGCGGACAGGGGGCGCAGGACACTGAAGCTTTCTTT
CDR3aa: CASSGQGAQDTEAFF

abundance: many
j_gene: TRBJ1-3
v_gene: TRBV18
d_gene: TRBD1
CDR3nt: TGTGCCAGCTCACCATGGACTAGCGGCAGGGGGTTTGGAAACACCATATATTTT
CDR3aa: CASSPWTSGRGFGNTIYF

abundance: few
j_gene: TRBJ1-2
v_gene: TRBV5-1
d_gene: .
CDR3nt: TGCGCCAGCAGCTTGAGTAGTTTATTGGGATATGGCTACACCTTC
CDR3aa: CASSLSSLLGYGYTF

abundance: many
j_gene: TRBJ1-1
v_gene: TRBV28
d_gene: .
CDR3nt: TGTGCCAGCAGTTTAGTTCCCAGGAACACTGAAGCTTTCTTT
CDR3aa: CASSLVPRNTEAFF

abundance: .
j_gene: TRBJ1-1
v_gene: TRBV5-1
d_gene: .
CDR3nt: TGCGCCAGCAGCTTGGGGATGGGAACCACTGAAGCTTTCTTT
CDR3aa: CASSLGMGTTEAFF

abundance: few
j_gene: TRBJ2-7
v_gene: TRBV10-2
d_gene: .
CDR3nt: TGCGCCAGCAGTCACAGGGTTTCCTACGAGCAGTACTTC
CDR3aa: CASSHRVSYEQYF

abundance: few
j_gene: TRBJ2-7
v_gene: TRBV12-3/TRBV12-4
d_gene: TRBD1
CDR3nt: TGTGCCAGCAGTTTCGGACAGGGGAAATTTTACGAGCAGTACTTC
CDR3aa: CASSFGQGKFYEQYF

abundance: many
j_gene: TRBJ1-1
v_gene: TRBV29-1
d_gene: TRBD1
CDR3nt: TGCAGCACACGGGACAGTCCGAACACTGAAGCTTTCTTT
CDR3aa: CSTRDSPNTEAFF

abundance: .
j_gene: TRBJ2-7
v_gene: TRBV12-3/TRBV12-4
d_gene: TRBD1
CDR3nt: TGTGCCAGCAGTTGGACAGGGGGAGACGAGCAGTACTTC
CDR3aa: CASSWTGGDEQYF

abundance: .
j_gene: TRBJ1-4
v_gene: TRBV29-1
d_gene: .
CDR3nt: TGCAGCGTTGAGCAGTCAGGGAATGAAAAACTGTTTTTT
CDR3aa: CSVEQSGNEKLFF

abundance: few
j_gene: TRBJ2-1
v_gene: TRBV5-1
d_gene: .
CDR3nt: TGCGCCAGCAGTTTACACGGGAATGAGCAGTTCTTC
CDR3aa: CASSLHGNEQFF

abundance: many
j_gene: TRBJ2-1
v_gene: TRBV5-4
d_gene: .
CDR3nt: TGTGCCAGCAGCTTGGACGGTGAGCAGTTCTTC
CDR3aa: CASSLDGEQFF